Listed below are T cell receptor beta chains from one sample, sequenced in a study of patients and donors after allogeneic stem cell transplantation. From the RT-PCR reads, TCRdb called clonotypes with MiXCR, one entry per CDR3 protein. This sample has about 960,000 distinct CDR3 sequences, with over 15% found just once. The sequenced sample was blood, either unsorted or a sorted T cell fraction (not recorded which). The receptor source for this set is a human donor who was either an allogeneic HSCT recipient or a stem cell or donor lymphocyte infusion donor (not recorded which). It is not recorded whose cells these are; they may come from a transplant donor. Each CDR3 is given with its conserved first and last residue. The D gene is left open where the match is weak. Clone size appears in some rows only: once, few, many, or a class for an expanded clone.

d_call	clone_size	v_call	j_call	cdr3_aa	cdr3_nt
TRBD1	few	TRBV20-1	TRBJ1-1	CSARRDRVNTEAFF	TGCAGTGCGAGGCGGGACAGGGTTAACACTGAAGCTTTCTTT
TRBD1	.	TRBV10-3	TRBJ2-2	CAIRVPGQLNTGELFF	TGTGCCATCAGGGTCCCGGGACAGCTGAACACCGGGGAGCTGTTTTTT
TRBD1	few	TRBV24-1	TRBJ2-1	CATSAGQAEGYNEQFF	TGTGCCACCAGTGCCGGACAGGCCGAGGGATACAATGAGCAGTTCTTC
TRBD1	.	TRBV20-1	TRBJ2-1	CSASPRQGPYNEQFF	TGCAGTGCTAGTCCACGACAGGGGCCTTACAATGAGCAGTTCTTC
TRBD2	few	TRBV29-1	TRBJ2-1	CSVEADNGLAGLLGLSYNEQFF	TGCAGCGTTGAGGCAGATAACGGACTAGCGGGACTTCTGGGTTTGTCCTACAATGAGCAGTTCTTC
.	few	TRBV5-1	TRBJ2-1	CASSQQGRSYNEQFF	TGCGCCAGCAGCCAGCAGGGGCGGTCCTACAATGAGCAGTTCTTC
.	few	TRBV28	TRBJ2-4	CASSSVGQLKNIQYF	TGTGCCAGCAGTTCCGTGGGACAACTCAAAAACATTCAGTACTTC
TRBD2	few	TRBV20-1	TRBJ2-1	CSFTGLAGAYEQFF	TGCAGTTTTACCGGACTAGCGGGAGCGTATGAGCAGTTCTTC
.	once	TRBV11-2	TRBJ1-6	CASSRIGREGDSPLHF	TGTGCCAGCAGCCGGATCGGACGGGAAGGGGACTCACCCCTCCACTTT
.	few	TRBV6-1	TRBJ2-6	CASSRRSSGANVLTF	TGTGCCAGCAGTCGCCGATCCTCTGGGGCCAACGTCCTGACTTTC
.	.	TRBV6-5	TRBJ2-3	CASSYTGNTDTQYF	TGTGCCAGCAGTTACACGGGGAACACAGATACGCAGTATTTT
.	few	TRBV15	TRBJ1-4	CATSRGGTADTTNEKLFF	TGTGCCACCAGCAGAGGGGGGACGGCAGACACAACTAATGAAAAACTGTTTTTT
.	.	TRBV20-1	TRBJ1-4	CSAREGRGPTNEKLFF	TGCAGTGCTAGAGAGGGCCGGGGCCCAACTAATGAAAAACTGTTTTTT
.	.	TRBV20-1	TRBJ2-3	CSARDPGDGRATDTQYF	TGCAGTGCTAGAGATCCAGGAGACGGGCGGGCTACAGATACGCAGTATTTT
TRBD2	few	TRBV24-1	TRBJ2-2	CATSDFSPAGATGELFF	TGTGCCACCAGTGATTTCTCCCCAGCGGGAGCCACCGGGGAGCTGTTTTTT
.	few	TRBV9	TRBJ2-1	CASSVGGPSSYNEQFF	TGTGCCAGCAGCGTAGGCGGGCCAAGCTCCTACAATGAGCAGTTCTTC
TRBD2	.	TRBV7-3	TRBJ2-1	CASSPPGLAPNEQFF	TGTGCCAGCAGCCCCCCGGGACTAGCCCCAAATGAGCAGTTCTTC
.	few	TRBV3-1	TRBJ2-4	CASSQDRGGISKNIQYF	TGTGCCAGCAGCCAAGATCGAGGTGGGATCTCCAAAAACATTCAGTACTTC
.	.	TRBV9	TRBJ2-7	CASSPRGGEYSYEQYF	TGTGCCAGCAGCCCCCGAGGAGGGGAGTACTCCTACGAGCAGTACTTC
.	.	TRBV5-1	TRBJ2-7	CASSTGVFEQYF	TGCGCCAGCAGCACTGGTGTGTTCGAGCAGTACTTC
.	few	TRBV4-1	TRBJ1-6	CASSQNRDNSPLHF	TGCGCCAGCAGCCAAAACAGAGATAATTCACCCCTCCACTTT
.	few	TRBV18	TRBJ1-1	CASSKTRENTEAFF	TGTGCCAGCTCCAAAACACGGGAGAACACTGAAGCTTTCTTT
.	few	TRBV12-3/TRBV12-4	TRBJ1-5	CASSPPQGQPQHF	TGTGCCAGCAGCCCACCCCAGGGACAGCCCCAGCATTTT
.	.	TRBV24-1	TRBJ2-7	CATSDKGTGHYEQYF	TGTGCCACCAGTGATAAGGGAACAGGTCACTACGAGCAGTACTTC
.	many	TRBV5-1	TRBJ2-5	CASSKGQETQYF	TGCGCCAGCAGTAAGGGGCAAGAGACCCAGTACTTC
.	few	TRBV7-9	TRBJ2-7	CASSSLGDEQYF	TGTGCCAGCAGCTCTCTGGGGGACGAGCAGTACTTC
.	.	TRBV6-5	TRBJ1-3	CASSYPGGRGGNTIYF	TGTGCCAGCAGTTACCCCGGCGGCAGGGGTGGAAACACCATATATTTT
.	many	TRBV20-1	TRBJ2-5	CSARAQETQYF	TGCAGTGCTAGAGCTCAAGAGACCCAGTACTTC
TRBD1	.	TRBV12-3/TRBV12-4	TRBJ1-5	CASSPGQAPYSNQPQHF	TGTGCCAGCAGTCCGGGACAGGCTCCGTATAGCAATCAGCCCCAGCATTTT
.	few	TRBV10-3	TRBJ2-7	CAISESEYYEQYF	TGTGCCATCAGTGAGTCGGAGTACTACGAGCAGTACTTC
.	.	TRBV6-1	TRBJ2-5	CASSAGGVQETQYF	TGTGCCAGCAGTGCTGGCGGGGTTCAAGAGACCCAGTACTTC